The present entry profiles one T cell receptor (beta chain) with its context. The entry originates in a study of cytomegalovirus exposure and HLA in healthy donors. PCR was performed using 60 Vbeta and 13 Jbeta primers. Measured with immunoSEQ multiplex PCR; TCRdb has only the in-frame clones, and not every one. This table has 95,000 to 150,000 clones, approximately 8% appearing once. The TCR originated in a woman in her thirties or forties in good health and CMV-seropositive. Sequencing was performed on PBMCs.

CDR3 in amino acids: CASSPLLQGAMNTEAFF. The CDR3 DNA reads TGTGCCAGCTCACCCCTCCTACAGGGGGCGATGAACACTGAAGCTTTCTTT. The rearrangement joins TRBV18 to TRBJ1-1, with 9 bases matching TRBD1. V shed 3 bases, J shed 0 bases, and the junction held 8 bases outside the gene matches. The CDR3 sequence is 17 residues long. The germline CDR1 and CDR2 sequences are KGHSH and LQKENI.